This T cell receptor beta chain was sequenced in a study of blood T cell repertoires in COVID-19. Study-wide background: Spain, Italy and the United States supplied samples that represented acute and convalescent COVID-19. In each case, the material was cDNA or gDNA derived from T cells, B-cell-depleted T cells, or PBMCs.

Per the study methods: Counts of nucleated cells, estimated from reference gene primer amplification, were obtained. Method: immunoSEQ multiplex PCR; TCRdb's copy keeps in-frame clones and lacks some. The V and J calls and clone size were taken over from that table, and D and trimming were inferred from the DNA. The sample includes more than 200,000 clones, 65% to 85% of them seen just once. The CDR3 runs to 10 residues. Germline loops: CDR1 SQVTM, CDR2 ANQGSEA. Trimming cost V 0 bases and J 12 bases, with 8 bases left between them. This clonotype was sampled from a woman in her forties or fifties with acute or convalescent COVID-19. Sequences were obtained from peripheral blood. This sequence joins TRBV29-1 and TRBJ2-5; perhaps TRBD1 as D (5 bases). CDR3 protein: CSVEEGLEYF. In DNA, the CDR3 is TGCAGCGTTGAAGAGGGGCTAGAGTACTTC.